Included here is one T cell receptor beta chain sequence, with context. This specimen belongs to a study of blood T cell repertoires in COVID-19. With 5 bases clipped from V and 7 bases from J, the junction kept 19 bases outside the gene matches. The CDR3 is made up of 18 amino acids. CDR1 and CDR2 (germline): SEHNR, FQNEAQ (reference sequence). Participants had their cohort set by participant-reported clinical history. Libraries were prepared by immunoSEQ multiplex PCR; TCRdb keeps only in-frame clonotypes and omits some of them. This table has about 320,000 clones, roughly 88% appearing once. Input material: PBMCs or T cells enriched from blood (not recorded which). The clonotype comes from a man aged 25 to 40 who had recovered from COVID-19. The gene calls are TRBV7-9 and TRBJ1-4; 7 nucleotides align to TRBD1. The CDR3 here is CASSHPIPGQPFVEKLFF. The CDR3 DNA follows: TGTGCCAGCAGCCACCCTATACCGGGACAGCCTTTCGTTGAAAAACTGTTTTTT.